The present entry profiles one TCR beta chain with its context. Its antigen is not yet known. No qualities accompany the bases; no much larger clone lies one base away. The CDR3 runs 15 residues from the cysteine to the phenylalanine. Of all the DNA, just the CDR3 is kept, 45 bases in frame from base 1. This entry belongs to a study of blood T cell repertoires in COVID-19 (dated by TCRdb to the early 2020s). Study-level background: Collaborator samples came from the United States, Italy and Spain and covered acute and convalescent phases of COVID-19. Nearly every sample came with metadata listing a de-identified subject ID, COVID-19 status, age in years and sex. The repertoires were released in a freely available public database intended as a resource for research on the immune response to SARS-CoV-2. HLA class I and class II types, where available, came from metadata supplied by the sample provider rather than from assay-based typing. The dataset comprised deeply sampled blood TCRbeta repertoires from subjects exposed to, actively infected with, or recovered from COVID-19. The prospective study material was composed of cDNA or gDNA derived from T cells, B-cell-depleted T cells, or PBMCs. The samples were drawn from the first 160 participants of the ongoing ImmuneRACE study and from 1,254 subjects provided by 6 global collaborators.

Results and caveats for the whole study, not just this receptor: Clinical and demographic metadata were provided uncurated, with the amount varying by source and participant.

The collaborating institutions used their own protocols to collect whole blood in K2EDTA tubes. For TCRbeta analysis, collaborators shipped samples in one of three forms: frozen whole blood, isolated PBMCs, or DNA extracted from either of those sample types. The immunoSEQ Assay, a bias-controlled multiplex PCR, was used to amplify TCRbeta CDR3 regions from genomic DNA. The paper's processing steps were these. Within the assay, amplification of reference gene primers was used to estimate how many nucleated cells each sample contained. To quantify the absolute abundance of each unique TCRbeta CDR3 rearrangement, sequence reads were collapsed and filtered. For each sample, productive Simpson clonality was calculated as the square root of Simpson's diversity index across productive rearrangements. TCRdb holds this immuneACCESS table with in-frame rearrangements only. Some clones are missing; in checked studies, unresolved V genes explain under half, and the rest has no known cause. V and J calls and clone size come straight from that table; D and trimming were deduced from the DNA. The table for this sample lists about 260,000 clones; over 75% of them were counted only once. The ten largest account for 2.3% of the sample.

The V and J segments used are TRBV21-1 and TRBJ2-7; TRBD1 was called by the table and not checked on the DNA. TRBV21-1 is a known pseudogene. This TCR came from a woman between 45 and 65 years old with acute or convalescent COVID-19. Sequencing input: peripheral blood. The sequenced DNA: TGTGCCAGCAGCAAAGAGGGTCAACAGGGCTACGAGCAGTACTTC. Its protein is CASSKEGQQGYEQYF.